The 18 T cell receptor beta chains below come from one sample, sequenced in a study of blood T cells in healthy people across ages. Together with a sample-barcoded 5' primer, a J-beta primer mix was included in a second PCR lasting about 7 to 12 cycles. Each CDR3 protein gets one entry after TCRdb re-called the 5' RACE reads with MiXCR. Found here are about 840,000 distinct CDR3 sequences, 25% to 35% of them singletons; the top ten hold approximately 10%. This same sample was also taken into another study, of T cells of mothers and their children.

The specimen was blood. The source is a middle-aged woman in good health.

V is TRBV12-3 or TRBV12-4 and J is TRBJ2-6, with D unclear. The V end was cut by 2 bases, the J end by 0 bases, with 11 bases between. The CDR3 is made up of 17 amino acids. The CDR3 region is CASSLWVRSSGANVLTF. The CDR3 bases are TGTGCCAGCAGTTTATGGGTCCGTTCCTCTGGGGCCAACGTCCTGACTTTC.

The chain couples TRBV29-1 to TRBJ2-5, with 7 bases that match TRBD1. Germline lookup yields CDR1 SQVTM and CDR2 ANQGSEA. The CDR3 loop spans 14 amino acids. The V and J ends lost 7 bases and 4 bases, in that order; junction bases with no gene match: 12. The DNA for the CDR3 is TGCAGCGCCTACTTGGGACAGAGGGGAGAGACCCAGTACTTC. Its protein is CSAYLGQRGETQYF. The variable domain in full, completed from reference TRBV29-1 and TRBJ2-5, reads SAVISQKPSRDICQRGTSLTIQCQVDSQVTMMFWYRQQPGQSLTLIATANQGSEATYESGFVIDKFPISRPNLTFSTLTVSNMSPEDSSIYLCSAYLGQRGETQYFGPGTRLLVL.

This clonotype was recorded a few times. The chain joins TRBV3-1 to TRBJ1-5; no reliable D call. Germline CDR1 is LGHDT and CDR2 is YNNKEL (reference sequence). The CDR3 spans 13 residues. With 4 bases removed from V and 4 bases from J, the gap between germline ends came to 8 bases. The CDR3 is CASSPELNQPQHF. CDR3 bases: TGTGCCAGCAGCCCGGAGTTAAATCAGCCCCAGCATTTT.

The V gene is TRBV11-3, the J gene TRBJ2-5; a possible D gene is TRBD2 (6 bases). TRBJ2-7 matches the DNA end more closely, so the J call is doubtful. The germline CDR1 and CDR2 sequences are SGHNT and YENEEA. This CDR3 comprises 14 residues. CDR3 sequence: CASSLDRRGGEQYF. CDR3 in DNA: TGTGCCAGCAGCTTAGATCGTAGGGGAGGCGAGCAGTACTTC.

The chain recombines TRBV7-3 with TRBJ1-2; 8 bases match TRBD1. In germline, CDR1 is SGHTA, CDR2 FQGTGA. V shed 4 bases and J 1 base; nucleotides not matched to a gene: 5. The CDR3 consists of 15 residues. CDR3 in DNA: TGTGCCAGCAGCTCCGGGACAGGAGATAACTATGGCTACACCTTC. Translating gives CASSSGTGDNYGYTF.

The chain links TRBV5-1 to TRBJ2-1; 7 nucleotides match TRBD2. This CDR3 comprises 18 residues. V gave up 0 bases and J gave up 2 bases; unmatched junction bases: 11. Germline lookup yields CDR1 SGHRS and CDR2 YFSETQ. The CDR3 sequence is CASSLAGSSGPTYNEQFF. CDR3 nucleotide sequence: TGCGCCAGCAGCTTGGCCGGCTCTAGCGGACCGACCTACAATGAGCAGTTCTTC.

In its sample, this clonotype was seen many times. This chain joins TRBV4-3 and TRBJ2-1, with 10 bases matching TRBD1. After removal of 4 bases from V and 8 bases from J, the junction contained 11 bases not matched to a gene. Germline values: CDR1 LGHNA, CDR2 YSLEER. The CDR3 totals 16 residues. CDR3 in amino acids: CASSPGRTGGVHEQFF. DNA for the CDR3: TGCGCCAGCAGCCCCGGTCGGACAGGGGGTGTCCATGAGCAGTTCTTC.

This clonotype was counted many times. The chain employs TRBV10-3 and TRBJ1-2, with D possibly being TRBD1 (5 bases). This CDR3 spans 14 amino acids. Trimming pared 2 bases from V and 2 bases from J, leaving 9 bases between. CDR1 and CDR2 from the germline V gene are ENHRY and SYGVKD. The CDR3: CAISEGTVNYGYTF. As DNA, the CDR3 is TGTGCCATCAGTGAGGGGACTGTGAACTATGGCTACACCTTC.

V and J are TRBV28 and TRBJ2-7; 7 nucleotides agree with TRBD1. J gave up 6 bases and V 5 bases, and 13 bases lay outside the gene matches. The CDR3 spans 15 residues. Germline V lookup: CDR1 MDHEN, CDR2 SYDVKM. In nucleotides, the CDR3 is TGTGCCAGCAGTCCCCGAGGGGCAGGGGGAAGCGAGCAGTACTTC. Protein sequence: CASSPRGAGGSEQYF.

CDR3 sequence: CASSFEADYGYTF. The CDR3 DNA sequence: TGTGCCAGCAGTTTTGAGGCAGACTATGGCTACACCTTC. The V call is TRBV12-3 or TRBV12-4, the J call TRBJ1-2; D gene uncertain. Trimming cost V 3 bases and J 3 bases, with 8 bases left between them. There are 13 residues in the CDR3.

Notes on this clonotype: One end of the junction is discordant with germline, which a read error may explain. V usage is TRBV28 and J usage is TRBJ2-5; D may be TRBD2 (7 bases). The J call may be in error: the DNA end matches TRBJ2-7 better. Germline V lookup: CDR1 MDHEN, CDR2 SYDVKM. The CDR3 covers 16 residues. As DNA, the CDR3 is TGTGCCAACAGTTTCTCCGGGGGGCGACTGGAAGTCGAGCAGTACTTC. It yields the protein CANSFSGGRLEVEQYF.

This clonotype was counted only a few times. This chain links TRBV7-8 with TRBJ1-1; a possible D gene is TRBD1 (5 bases). The V end lost 10 bases, the J end lost 1 base, and 10 bases lay between the germline ends. The CDR3 is 12 residues long. The germline gives CDR1 SGHVS, CDR2 FQNEAQ. This CDR3 reads CATQQGNTEAFF. The DNA of the CDR3 is TGTGCCACCCAGCAGGGGAACACTGAAGCTTTCTTT.

This clonotype was recorded at least ten times. J is TRBJ1-2 and V is TRBV9, with D hard to call. The CDR3 consists of 14 residues. V shed 0 bases and J shed 1 base, with 7 bases lying between them. Germline values: CDR1 SGDLS, CDR2 YYNGEE. CDR3 protein: CASSVDPINYGYTF. For the CDR3, the DNA is TGTGCCAGCAGCGTAGACCCCATTAACTATGGCTACACCTTC.

This clonotype showed up many times. The V call is TRBV4-2, the J call TRBJ2-5, with D unclear. V was shortened by 1 base and J by 3 bases, with 6 bases between the two germline ends. CDR1 is LGHNA, CDR2 YNFKEQ, per germline. CDR3 size: 13 residues. The CDR3 region has the DNA TGTGCCAGCAGCCAAGTGGATGAAGAGACCCAGTACTTC. Amino acids: CASSQVDEETQYF.

The chain couples TRBV12-3 or TRBV12-4 to TRBJ1-2, with TRBD1 matching 8 bases. With V trimmed by 10 bases and J by 3 bases, 16 bases remained unmatched. The CDR3 runs 16 residues. In DNA form, the CDR3 reads TGTGCCACTACTGAGGACAGGGATTTACCCTACTATGGCTACACCTTC. This codes for CATTEDRDLPYYGYTF.

As regards this clonotype: At one boundary the junction diverges from the germline segment, which might be a read error. CDR3 nucleotides: TGTGCCGGCAGCTCCTACCGGACAGGGGTCGATGAGCAGTACTTC. Amino acid sequence: CAGSSYRTGVDEQYF. This sequence joins TRBV7-9 and TRBJ2-7; 9 bases are a match to TRBD1. Germline assignment: CDR1 SEHNR and CDR2 FQNEAQ (reference sequence). This CDR3 comprises 15 residues.

This clonotype was detected many times. V usage is TRBV4-3 and J usage is TRBJ2-1; D possibly uses TRBD1 or TRBD2 (6 bases each). Germline-derived CDR1 and CDR2 are LGHNA and YSLEER. This CDR3 spans 14 amino acids. The ends were cut back, 0 bases at V and 13 bases at J, with 16 bases in the middle. This CDR3 is CASSQDLTGALQFF. CDR3 DNA sequence: TGCGCCAGCAGCCAAGATCTCACGGGGGCCTTACAGTTCTTC.

The CDR3 DNA reads as TGCAGTGCTAGACCTGACAGGGGGCGCACAGATACGCAGTATTTT. Its protein product is CSARPDRGRTDTQYF. This sequence joins TRBV20-1 and TRBJ2-3; TRBD1 aligns across 10 bases. The CDR3 is made up of 15 amino acids. Germline V gene sequence: CDR1 DFQATT, CDR2 SNEGSKA (reference sequence). The V and J ends lost 2 bases and 1 base, in that order; junction bases with no gene match: 3.